This passage covers 18 T cell receptor beta chains from one sample sequenced in a study of cytomegalovirus exposure and HLA in healthy donors. Amplification used 60 Vbeta primers and 13 Jbeta primers. Generated by immunoSEQ multiplex PCR, the TCRdb table keeps only in-frame clones and is missing some. This sample yields some 76,000 clones, of which approximately 88% are seen a single time; roughly 2.4% belongs to the top ten. The sequenced material came from PBMCs. The source of these receptors is a woman in her forties or fifties in good health and CMV-seronegative.

V and J are TRBV25-1 and TRBJ2-3; maybe TRBD2 (6 bases). Germline V gene sequence: CDR1 MGHDK, CDR2 SYGVNS. This CDR3 is 13 amino acids long. The V and J ends lost 8 bases and 0 bases respectively, with 9 bases between them. As DNA, the CDR3 is TGTGCCAGCGTAGCGGAGAGCACAGATACGCAGTATTTT. It is translated as CASVAESTDTQYF.

The V gene is TRBV2, the J gene TRBJ1-1; D perhaps matches TRBD1 (6 bases). This CDR3 contains 17 residues. Trimming removed 1 base at V and 4 bases at J, with 19 bases between. Germline assignment: CDR1 SNHLY and CDR2 FYNNEI. CDR3 residues: CASSEGPLTGSTTEAFF. CDR3 sequence (DNA): TGTGCCAGCAGTGAAGGACCCTTAACAGGGTCGACCACTGAAGCTTTCTTT.

This chain joins TRBV27 and TRBJ2-2; 7 bases are a match to TRBD1. The V gene end was trimmed by 6 bases and the J gene end by 6 bases; junction bases not matched to a gene: 13. CDR1 and CDR2 (germline): MNHEY, SMNVEV (reference sequence). The CDR3 has 16 residues. CDR3 coding DNA: TGTGCCAGCAGCCTACGGACAGGCCCAGGCCCCGGGGAGCTGTTTTTT. Its protein is CASSLRTGPGPGELFF.

This sequence joins TRBV4-2 and TRBJ1-2; perhaps TRBD1 as D (5 bases). Trimming took 1 base from V and 4 from J, leaving 16 bases between them. The length of the CDR3 is 16 residues. Germline-derived CDR1 and CDR2 are LGHNA and YNFKEQ. CDR3 in amino acids: CASSQVQIGGGYGYTF. CDR3 coding DNA: TGTGCCAGCAGCCAAGTCCAAATCGGGGGGGGCTATGGCTACACCTTC.

The J gene is TRBJ2-1, the V gene TRBV5-1; D is undetermined. This CDR3 comprises 14 residues. Trimming pared 2 bases from V and 4 bases from J, leaving 10 bases between. Germline CDR1 and CDR2: SGHRS and YFSETQ. The CDR3 DNA follows: TGCGCCAGCAGCTTCGCCGGAGAGTACAATGAGCAGTTCTTC. This sequence encodes CASSFAGEYNEQFF. Supplemented by reference TRBV5-1 and TRBJ2-1, the full variable domain reads KAGVTQTPRYLIKTRGQQVTLSCSPISGHRSVSWYQQTPGQGLQFLFEYFSETQRNKGNFPGRFSGRQFSNSRSEMNVSTLELGDSALYLCASSFAGEYNEQFFGPGTRLTVL.

This chain uses TRBV4-3 with TRBJ2-2; tentatively, D is TRBD2 (5 bases). This CDR3 is built from 15 residues. V lost 0 bases to trimming and J lost 4 bases, with 9 bases between them. Germline CDR1 LGHNA, CDR2 YSLEER. The CDR3 DNA is TGCGCCAGCAGCCAAGAAGCGGCGGCCACCGGGGAGCTGTTTTTT. It codes for CASSQEAAATGELFF.

The chain recombines TRBV7-2 with TRBJ2-7; 7 positions agree with TRBD2. The V segment lost 5 bases and the J segment 5 bases; nucleotides outside the gene matches: 18. CDR1 and CDR2 (germline): SGHTA, FQGNSA. The CDR3 is 17 amino acids. Here the CDR3 reads CASSQLLAGEGWNEQYF. In nucleotides, the CDR3 is TGTGCCAGCAGCCAGCTGCTCGCGGGAGAAGGGTGGAACGAGCAGTACTTC.

This chain joins TRBV19 and TRBJ2-2; 9 bases align to TRBD1. Germline V gene sequence: CDR1 LNHDA, CDR2 SQIVND (reference sequence). This CDR3 is 14 amino acids long. The V segment lost 5 bases and the J segment 4 bases; nucleotides outside the gene matches: 2. This CDR3 reads CASSHRGRTGELFF. CDR3 bases: TGTGCCAGTAGTCACAGGGGGCGCACCGGGGAGCTGTTTTTT.

The chain couples TRBV19 to TRBJ1-2; 7 positions match TRBD1. Germline assignment: CDR1 LNHDA and CDR2 SQIVND (reference sequence). The V segment lost 1 base and the J segment 7 bases; nucleotides outside the gene matches: 3. The CDR3 loop spans 13 amino acids. The CDR3 is CASSIGDRSGYTF. CDR3 nucleotides: TGTGCCAGTAGTATAGGGGACAGAAGTGGCTACACCTTC.

This clone showed up just a few times. The rearrangement links TRBV7-9 to TRBJ2-1, with 9 bases that match TRBD2. V was pared by 7 bases and J by 4 bases, with 8 bases of the junction left unmatched. The germline V gene has CDR1 SEHNR and CDR2 FQNEAQ (reference sequence). This CDR3 has 15 amino acids. This CDR3 reads CASTDSGRYYNEQFF. CDR3 DNA sequence: TGTGCCAGCACCGACAGCGGGAGGTATTACAATGAGCAGTTCTTC.

J is TRBJ1-2 and V is TRBV2; 7 positions agree with TRBD1. The CDR3 is 14 residues long. Unmatched junction bases numbered 7, after V lost 5 bases and J lost 4 bases. CDR1 SNHLY and CDR2 FYNNEI come from the germline V gene. CDR3 amino acids: CASSHPTGSYGYTF. CDR3 sequence (DNA): TGTGCCAGCAGTCACCCGACAGGGAGCTATGGCTACACCTTC.

V usage is TRBV27 and J usage is TRBJ2-1; unclear D gene. Germline assignment: CDR1 MNHEY and CDR2 SMNVEV (reference sequence). V was shortened by 2 bases and J by 7 bases, with 18 bases between the two germline ends. The CDR3 extends over 16 amino acids. CDR3 nucleotides: TGTGCCAGCAGTTTAAATTCCGGCCGGCTGACTAATGAGCAGTTCTTC. Translating it yields CASSLNSGRLTNEQFF.

The chain recombines TRBV4-2 with TRBJ2-1; a weak D match, TRBD2 (5 bases). The length of the CDR3 is 16 residues. Germline loops: CDR1 LGHNA, CDR2 YNFKEQ. Trimming stripped 2 bases from V and 4 bases from J, with 15 bases between. The CDR3 reads CASSQSAGGKYNEQFF. The CDR3 DNA sequence: TGTGCCAGCAGCCAATCGGCGGGTGGAAAGTACAATGAGCAGTTCTTC.

The J gene is TRBJ1-4, the V gene TRBV30; perhaps TRBD1 as D (6 bases). The germline gives CDR1 GTSNPN, CDR2 SVGIG (reference sequence). This CDR3 is built from 14 residues. Trimming removed 4 bases from V and 3 bases from J, with 12 bases in between. The CDR3 region has the DNA TGTGCCTGGACCGCCGCAGGGGCTAATGAAAAACTGTTTTTT. Its protein is CAWTAAGANEKLFF.

The chain combines TRBV7-9 with TRBJ2-1; 8 bases are shared with TRBD2. CDR1 is SEHNR, CDR2 FQNEAQ, per germline (reference sequence). V gave up 3 bases and J gave up 10 bases; unmatched junction bases: 11. The CDR3 runs to 15 residues. CDR3 sequence (DNA): TGTGCCAGCAGCTTGAGCCTGGGTAGCGGGGAAGAGCAGTTCTTC. The encoded protein is CASSLSLGSGEEQFF.

This chain joins TRBV4-3 and TRBJ1-2; no clear D gene. Trimming pared 0 bases from V and 1 base from J, leaving 3 bases between. The CDR3 spans 13 residues. Germline V gene lookup returns CDR1 LGHNA and CDR2 YSLEER. This chain's CDR3 is CASSQDLNYGYTF. CDR3 DNA sequence: TGCGCCAGCAGCCAAGATCTTAACTATGGCTACACCTTC.

V is TRBV10-3 and J is TRBJ2-3; D uncertain. The ends were cut back, 4 bases at V and 2 bases at J, with 16 bases in the middle. The CDR3 totals 16 residues. CDR1 and CDR2 (germline): ENHRY, SYGVKD. The CDR3 DNA is TGTGCCATCAGTGCGATGTCGGCTAGGAACACAGATACGCAGTATTTT. It encodes CAISAMSARNTDTQYF.

The V call is TRBV5-6, the J call TRBJ1-2; 12 bases match TRBD1. The CDR3 spans 13 residues. Per the germline V gene, CDR1 is SGHDT and CDR2 is YYEEEE. Trimming cost V 3 bases and J 8 bases; bases outside gene matches: 2. DNA of the CDR3: TGTGCCAGCAGCTGGGACAGGGGGCGAGGCTACACCTTC. Its translation: CASSWDRGRGYTF.